The sequence of this TCR beta chain was determined in a study of cytotoxic CD8 clonotypes in ibrutinib-treated CLL. At the level of the study: Response specimens were obtained following a median treatment duration of 12 months, with a range of 6 to 36.

The method was immunoSEQ multiplex PCR; TCRdb's version includes in-frame clones alone and lacks a portion of them. The data hold 25,000 to 30,000 clones, with approximately 85% observed a single time. Study-level points and caveats: An increase in clonality occurred at ibrutinib response, followed by a return toward baseline at progression. Sustained-remission patients were sampled at different times than progressing patients were.

Turning to this clone: The antigen is undetermined.

The CDR3 consists of 14 residues. V was clipped by 7 bases and J by 2 bases, with 15 bases between them. Germline V CDR1 and CDR2: MNHNY, SVGAGI (reference sequence). The chain uses TRBV6-6 and TRBJ2-7; tentative D call: TRBD1 (5 bases). Sequences were derived from PBMCs, sampled after 24 months of ibrutinib treatment. The clonotype comes from a human donor with chronic lymphocytic leukemia. The CDR3 sequence: CASTTQAGPYEQYF. CDR3 DNA sequence: TGTGCCAGCACCACACAGGCAGGCCCCTACGAGCAGTACTTC.